This T cell receptor beta chain was recorded in a study of T cell changes during pregnancy in multiple sclerosis. Clones were read by immunoSEQ multiplex PCR, and TCRdb kept only the in-frame ones, dropping some. The sample consists of about 31,000 clones, roughly 90% of them appearing once. The germline CDR1 and CDR2 sequences are SNHLY and FYNNEI. This CDR3 has 16 amino acids. V was clipped by 2 bases and J by 0 bases, with 13 bases between them. This receptor was taken from a female donor with multiple sclerosis, enrolled in a pregnancy study. V gene TRBV2 combines with J gene TRBJ1-2, with D unclear. This sample comprised CD8+ T cells from peripheral blood mononuclear cells, obtained in the second trimester of pregnancy. This CDR3 is CASSEPATGTNYGYTF. CDR3 nucleotides: TGTGCCAGCAGTGAACCAGCAACCGGGACTAACTATGGCTACACCTTC.